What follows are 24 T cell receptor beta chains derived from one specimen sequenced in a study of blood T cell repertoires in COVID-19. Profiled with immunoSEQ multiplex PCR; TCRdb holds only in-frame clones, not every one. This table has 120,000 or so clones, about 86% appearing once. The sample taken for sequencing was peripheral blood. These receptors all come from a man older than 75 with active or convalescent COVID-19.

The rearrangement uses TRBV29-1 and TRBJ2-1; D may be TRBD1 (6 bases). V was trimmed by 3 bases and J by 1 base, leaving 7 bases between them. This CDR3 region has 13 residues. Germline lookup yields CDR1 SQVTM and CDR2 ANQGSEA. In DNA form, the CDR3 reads TGCAGCGTTGAGAGGGGGTCCTACAATGAGCAGTTCTTC. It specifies CSVERGSYNEQFF.

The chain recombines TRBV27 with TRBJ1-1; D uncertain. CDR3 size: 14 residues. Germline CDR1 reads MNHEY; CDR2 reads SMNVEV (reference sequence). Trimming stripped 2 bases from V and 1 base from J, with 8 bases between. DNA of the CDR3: TGTGCCAGCAGTTTAAGCCGGGGGAACACTGAAGCTTTCTTT. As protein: CASSLSRGNTEAFF.

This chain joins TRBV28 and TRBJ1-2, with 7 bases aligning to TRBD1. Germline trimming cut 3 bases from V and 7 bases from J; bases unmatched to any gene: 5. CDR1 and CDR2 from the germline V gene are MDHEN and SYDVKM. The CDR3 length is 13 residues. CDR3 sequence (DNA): TGTGCCAGCAGTTTGGGACAGTCAGGTGGCTACACCTTC. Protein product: CASSLGQSGGYTF.

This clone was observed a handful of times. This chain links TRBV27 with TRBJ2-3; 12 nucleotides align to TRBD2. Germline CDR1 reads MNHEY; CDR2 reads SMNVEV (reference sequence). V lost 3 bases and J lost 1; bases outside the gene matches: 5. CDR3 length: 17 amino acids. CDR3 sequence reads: CASSFLRTSGGTDTQYF. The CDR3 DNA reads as TGTGCCAGCAGTTTCCTACGGACTAGCGGGGGCACAGATACGCAGTATTTT.

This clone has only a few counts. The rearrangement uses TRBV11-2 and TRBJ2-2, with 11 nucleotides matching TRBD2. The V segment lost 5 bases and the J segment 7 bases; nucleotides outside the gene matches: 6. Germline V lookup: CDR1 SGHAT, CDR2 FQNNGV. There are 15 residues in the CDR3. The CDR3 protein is CASSITSGGGGELFF. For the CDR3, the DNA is TGTGCCAGCAGCATAACTAGCGGGGGTGGCGGGGAGCTGTTTTTT.

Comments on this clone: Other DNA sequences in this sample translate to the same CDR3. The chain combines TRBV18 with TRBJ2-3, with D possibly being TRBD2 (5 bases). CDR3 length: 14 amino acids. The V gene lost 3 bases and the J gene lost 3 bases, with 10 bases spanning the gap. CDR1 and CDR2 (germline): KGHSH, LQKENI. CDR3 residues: CASSPSGLTDTQYF. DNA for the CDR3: TGTGCCAGCTCACCTTCGGGGTTAACAGATACGCAGTATTTT.

CDR3 in amino acids: CASSEMLVGQAYEQYF. The CDR3 DNA reads as TGTGCCAGCAGTGAAATGTTGGTGGGGCAGGCCTACGAGCAGTACTTC. The chain recombines TRBV6-1 with TRBJ2-7; maybe TRBD1 (5 bases). From germline, CDR1 is MNHNS and CDR2 SASEGT. V gave up 2 bases and J gave up 2 bases, with 16 bases separating them. The CDR3 length is 16 residues.

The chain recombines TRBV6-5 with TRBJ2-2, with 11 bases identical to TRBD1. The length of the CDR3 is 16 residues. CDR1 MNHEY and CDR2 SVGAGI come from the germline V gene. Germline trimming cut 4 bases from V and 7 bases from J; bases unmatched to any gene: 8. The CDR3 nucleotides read TGTGCCAGCAGTTCTATTGGACAGGGGGCTGACGGGGAGCTGTTTTTT. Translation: CASSSIGQGADGELFF.

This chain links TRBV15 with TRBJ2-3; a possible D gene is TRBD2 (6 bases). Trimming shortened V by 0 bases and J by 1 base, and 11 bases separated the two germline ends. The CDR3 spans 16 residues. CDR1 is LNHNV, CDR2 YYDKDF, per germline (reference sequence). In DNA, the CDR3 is TGTGCCACCAGCAGAGATCCCGGGGGTCGCACAGATACGCAGTATTTT. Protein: CATSRDPGGRTDTQYF.

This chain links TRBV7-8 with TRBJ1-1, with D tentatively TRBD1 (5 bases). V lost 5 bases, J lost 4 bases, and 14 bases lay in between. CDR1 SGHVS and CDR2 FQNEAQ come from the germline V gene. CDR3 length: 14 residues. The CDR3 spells CASSPLGRGTEAFF. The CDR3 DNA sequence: TGTGCCAGCAGCCCTTTGGGGCGCGGCACTGAAGCTTTCTTT.

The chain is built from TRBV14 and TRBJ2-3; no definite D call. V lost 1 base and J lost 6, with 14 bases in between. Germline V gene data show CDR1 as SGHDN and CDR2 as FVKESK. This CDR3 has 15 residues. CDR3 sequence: CASSQGANPLDTQYF. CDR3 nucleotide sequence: TGTGCCAGCAGCCAAGGGGCTAATCCCCTGGATACGCAGTATTTT. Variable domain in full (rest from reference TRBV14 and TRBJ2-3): EAGVTQFPSHSVIEKGQTVTLRCDPISGHDNLYWYRRVMGKEIKFLLHFVKESKQDESGMPNNRFLAERTGGTYSTLKVQPAELEDSGVYFCASSQGANPLDTQYFGPGTRLTVL.

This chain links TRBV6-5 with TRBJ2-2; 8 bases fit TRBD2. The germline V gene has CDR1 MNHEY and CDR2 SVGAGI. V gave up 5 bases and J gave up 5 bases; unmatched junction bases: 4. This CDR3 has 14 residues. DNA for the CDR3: TGTGCCAGCAGTACCTCGGGGGGGACCGGGGAGCTGTTTTTT. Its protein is CASSTSGGTGELFF.

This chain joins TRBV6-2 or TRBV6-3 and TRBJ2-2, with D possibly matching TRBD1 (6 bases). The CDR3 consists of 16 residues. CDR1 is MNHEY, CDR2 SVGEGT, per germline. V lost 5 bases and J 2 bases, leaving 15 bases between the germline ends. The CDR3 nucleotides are TGTGCCAGCAGTCCCCTGGGACAAATTAACACCGGGGAGCTGTTTTTT. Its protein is CASSPLGQINTGELFF.

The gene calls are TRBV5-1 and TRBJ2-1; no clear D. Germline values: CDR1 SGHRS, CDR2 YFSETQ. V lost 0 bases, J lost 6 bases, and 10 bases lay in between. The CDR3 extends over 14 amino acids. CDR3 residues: CASSLEPGLNEQFF. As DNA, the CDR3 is TGCGCCAGCAGCTTGGAACCAGGCCTCAATGAGCAGTTCTTC.

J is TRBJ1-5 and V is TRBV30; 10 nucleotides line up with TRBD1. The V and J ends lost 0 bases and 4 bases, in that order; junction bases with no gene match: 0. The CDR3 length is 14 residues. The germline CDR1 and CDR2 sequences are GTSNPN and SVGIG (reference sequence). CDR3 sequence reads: CAWSVGQGNQPQHF. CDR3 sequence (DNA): TGTGCCTGGAGTGTGGGACAGGGGAATCAGCCCCAGCATTTT.

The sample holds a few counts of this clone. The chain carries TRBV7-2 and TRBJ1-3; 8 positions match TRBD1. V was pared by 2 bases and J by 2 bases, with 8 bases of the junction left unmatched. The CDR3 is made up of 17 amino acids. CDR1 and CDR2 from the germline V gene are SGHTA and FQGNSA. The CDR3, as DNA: TGTGCCAGCAGCTTAATGACAGGGGCAGGGGCTGGAAACACCATATATTTT. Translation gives CASSLMTGAGAGNTIYF.

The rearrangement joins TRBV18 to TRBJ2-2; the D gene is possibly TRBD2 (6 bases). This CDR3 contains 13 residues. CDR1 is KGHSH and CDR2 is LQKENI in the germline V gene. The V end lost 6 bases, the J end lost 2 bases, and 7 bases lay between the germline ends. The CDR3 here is CASSGGNTGELFF. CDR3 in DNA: TGTGCCAGCTCGGGGGGAAACACCGGGGAGCTGTTTTTT.

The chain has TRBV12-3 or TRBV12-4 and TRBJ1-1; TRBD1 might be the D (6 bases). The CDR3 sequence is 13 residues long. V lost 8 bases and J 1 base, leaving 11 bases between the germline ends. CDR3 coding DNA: TGTGCCAGCCGAACAGGGCCGAACACTGAAGCTTTCTTT. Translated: CASRTGPNTEAFF.

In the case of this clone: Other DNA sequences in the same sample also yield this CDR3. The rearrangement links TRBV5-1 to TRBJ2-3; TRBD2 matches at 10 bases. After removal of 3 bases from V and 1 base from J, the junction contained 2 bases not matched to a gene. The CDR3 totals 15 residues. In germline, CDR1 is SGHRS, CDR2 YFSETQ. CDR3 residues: CASSSLAGGTDTQYF. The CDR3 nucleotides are TGCGCCAGCAGCTCCCTAGCGGGGGGCACAGATACGCAGTATTTT.

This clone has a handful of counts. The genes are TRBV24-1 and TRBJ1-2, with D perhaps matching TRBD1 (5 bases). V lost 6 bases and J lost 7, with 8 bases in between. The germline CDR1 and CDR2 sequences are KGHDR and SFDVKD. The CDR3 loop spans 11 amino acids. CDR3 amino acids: CATSQGTGYTF. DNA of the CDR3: TGTGCCACCAGTCAGGGAACTGGCTACACCTTC.

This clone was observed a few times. The CDR3 loop reads CASSPRGSYGYTF. CDR3 coding DNA: TGTGCCAGCAGCCCTCGGGGGAGCTATGGCTACACCTTC. This sequence joins TRBV3-1 (or the pseudogene TRBV3-2) and TRBJ1-2; possibly TRBD1 for D (5 bases). With 4 bases removed from V and 4 bases from J, the gap between germline ends came to 10 bases. Germline lookup yields CDR1 LGHDT and CDR2 YNNKEL (reference sequence). This CDR3 has 13 residues.

The chain's CDR3 is CASSSASFSASGPLYNSPLHF. The CDR3 nucleotides are TGTGCCAGCAGCTCAGCGTCTTTTTCAGCCTCAGGGCCACTTTATAATTCACCCCTCCACTTT. The chain is built from TRBV7-3 and TRBJ1-6; D perhaps matches TRBD1 (5 bases). Germline assignment: CDR1 SGHTA and CDR2 FQGTGA. The V end was cut by 4 bases, the J end by 4 bases, with 29 bases between. The CDR3 has 21 amino acids.

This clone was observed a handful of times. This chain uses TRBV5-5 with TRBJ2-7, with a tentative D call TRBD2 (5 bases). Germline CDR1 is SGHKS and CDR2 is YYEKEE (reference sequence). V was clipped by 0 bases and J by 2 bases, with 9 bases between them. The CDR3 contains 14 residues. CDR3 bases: TGTGCCAGCAGCTTGGAAGGACTGGCCTACGAGCAGTACTTC. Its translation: CASSLEGLAYEQYF.

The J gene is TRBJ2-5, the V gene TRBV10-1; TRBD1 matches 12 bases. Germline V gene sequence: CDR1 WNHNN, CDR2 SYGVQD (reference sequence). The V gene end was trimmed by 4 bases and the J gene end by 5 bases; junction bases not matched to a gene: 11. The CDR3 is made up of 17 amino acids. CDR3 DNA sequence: TGCGCCAGCAGTGCAAGGCGGGACAGGGGGCAAGGGGAGACCCAGTACTTC. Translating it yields CASSARRDRGQGETQYF.